These T cell receptor beta chains were read from a single sample in a study of neurological immune-mediated disorders. TCRdb passed the 5' RACE reads through MiXCR, listing each CDR3 protein once. Of about 5,000 distinct CDR3 sequences listed, 23% are singletons. Input material: CD8+ T cells from blood. These receptors were obtained from a woman aged 60 to 75 with HTLV-1-associated myelopathy (HAM/TSP). Both conserved end residues are part of each CDR3. The D gene is left open where the match is weak. Expanded clones get a size class; other rows say once, few or many, or leave the size out.

size	D	length	V	J	DNA	CDR3
medium-sized	TRBD1	15	TRBV12-3/TRBV12-4	TRBJ1-5	TGTGCCAGCAGTTTCGGACAGGGGACGTGGCAGCCCCAGCATTTT	CASSFGQGTWQPQHF
many	TRBD1	15	TRBV29-1	TRBJ2-7	TGCAGCGTTGAAGATTGGACAGGTGTGACCTACGAGCAGTACTTC	CSVEDWTGVTYEQYF
many	TRBD1	13	TRBV19	TRBJ1-2	TGTGCCAGTAGAACGGGACAGGGGTTTGGCTACACCTTC	CASRTGQGFGYTF
many	NA	17	TRBV29-1	TRBJ2-2	TGCAGCGTTGAAGACGACCTGACCCGGTCGAACACCGGGGAGCTGTTTTTT	CSVEDDLTRSNTGELFF
many	TRBD1	13	TRBV28	TRBJ2-1	TGTGCCAGCAGACCAACAGGGGGCGATGAGCAGTTCTTC	CASRPTGGDEQFF
medium-sized	TRBD1	14	TRBV6-2/TRBV6-3	TRBJ2-2	TGTGCCAGCAGCTTACAGGGGGTAGCCGGGGAGCTGTTTTTT	CASSLQGVAGELFF
NA	NA	14	TRBV5-1	TRBJ2-7	TGCGCCAGCAGCCTGGGACATCCCTCCTACGAGCAGTACTTC	CASSLGHPSYEQYF
NA	NA	14	TRBV20-1	TRBJ1-6	TGCAGTGCTAGAATCAGATCCTATAATTCACCCCTCCACTTT	CSARIRSYNSPLHF
NA	NA	21	TRBV5-4	TRBJ2-2	NA	CASSLEGYEQYFGPGTGELFF
many	NA	11	TRBV6-6	TRBJ2-7	TGTGCCAGTCGTTCTACAGGCGAGCAGTACTTC	CASRSTGEQYF
medium-sized	NA	16	TRBV10-3	TRBJ2-3	TGTGCCATCAGTGACGCAGGGGACAACCTGGGAGATACGCAGTATTTT	CAISDAGDNLGDTQYF
many	NA	14	TRBV12-5	TRBJ2-7	TGTGCTAGTGGTCAGGCCAGGAACTCCTACGAGCAGTACTTC	CASGQARNSYEQYF
medium-sized	NA	16	TRBV3-1	TRBJ1-1	TGTGCCAGCAGCCAAGATTCGGTACAGGGCGACACTGAAGCTTTCTTT	CASSQDSVQGDTEAFF
NA	TRBD2	12	TRBV7-6	TRBJ2-1	TGTGCCAGCCAAGGGGCGGGGGGGGTGCAGTTCTTC	CASQGAGGVQFF
NA	NA	14	TRBV13	TRBJ2-7	TGTGCCAGCAGCTTTTCGACCAGTCCCTACGAGCAGTACTTC	CASSFSTSPYEQYF
many	NA	12	TRBV25-1	TRBJ2-7	TGTGCCAGCAGTGCCATGGGATACGAGCAGTACTTC	CASSAMGYEQYF
medium-sized	TRBD2	15	TRBV7-8	TRBJ2-1	TGTGCCAGCAGCTTAGACACACTAGCGGGAGTTGAGCAGTTCTTC	CASSLDTLAGVEQFF
many	TRBD2	14	TRBV20-1	TRBJ2-7	TGCAGTGCTAGAGATGGGAGGGAGACGGACGAGCAGTACTTC	CSARDGRETDEQYF
many	NA	14	TRBV7-9	TRBJ1-1	TGTGCCAGCAGCTTAGTTCAGGGGAACACTGAAGCTTTCTTT	CASSLVQGNTEAFF
many	NA	15	TRBV28	TRBJ1-1	TGTGCCAGCAGTTTGGCTCCCCTCATGAACACTGAAGCTTTCTTT	CASSLAPLMNTEAFF
once	TRBD2	13	TRBV20-1	TRBJ2-7	TGCAGTGCCCAGACTAGCGGGACCTACGAGCAGTACTTC	CSAQTSGTYEQYF
many	NA	13	TRBV12-3/TRBV12-4	TRBJ2-7	TGTGCCAGCACCCCGGGACGGTCAGGCGAGCAGTACTTC	CASTPGRSGEQYF
NA	NA	22	TRBV11-2	TRBJ1-1	NA	CASSPVGFYNEQFFGTGTEAFF
many	TRBD1	16	TRBV20-1	TRBJ2-6	TGCAGTGCCCGGTCGACAGGGTGGGCTGGGGCCAACGTCCTGACTTTC	CSARSTGWAGANVLTF
many	NA	13	TRBV6-5	TRBJ2-7	TGTGCCAGCAGTTACTCTCAGGGCTACGAGCAGTACTTC	CASSYSQGYEQYF
many	NA	15	TRBV27	TRBJ2-2	TGTGCCAGCAGTTTCGGCAGGGGGAACACCGGGGAGCTGTTTTTT	CASSFGRGNTGELFF
NA	NA	14	TRBV12-3/TRBV12-4	TRBJ1-1	TGTGCCAGCAGCCCCTCGGGCATGAACACTGAAGCTTTCTTT	CASSPSGMNTEAFF
NA	TRBD1	13	TRBV29-1	TRBJ1-2	TGCAGCGCCACGGGACAGGGGGACTATGGCTACACCTTC	CSATGQGDYGYTF
NA	TRBD1	15	TRBV18	TRBJ1-2	TGTGCCGGCTCCGGTGAACAGGGGGCCGGCTATGGCTACACCTTC	CAGSGEQGAGYGYTF
many	NA	15	TRBV7-9	TRBJ2-2	TGTGCCAGCAGCTTAGACGGGGCGAACACCGGGGAGCTGTTTTTT	CASSLDGANTGELFF
medium-sized	TRBD1	14	TRBV5-1	TRBJ2-7	TGCGCCAGCAGTTTACAGGGGAGCTCCTACGAGCAGTACTTC	CASSLQGSSYEQYF
medium-sized	NA	13	TRBV7-9	TRBJ1-1	TGTGCCAGCAGCTTAGACAGGGTAGGCGAAGCTTTCTTT	CASSLDRVGEAFF
many	TRBD2	16	TRBV18	TRBJ2-3	TGTGCCAGCTCACCCTGGACTAGCGGAACGAGAGATACGCAGTATTTT	CASSPWTSGTRDTQYF
medium-sized	NA	16	TRBV7-9	TRBJ2-1	TGTGCCAGCAGCTTAGACCTAGAGGACCCCTACAATGAGCAGTTCTTC	CASSLDLEDPYNEQFF
many	TRBD1	15	TRBV13	TRBJ2-1	TGTGCCAGCAGCTCACCCGACAGGGGCTACAATGAGCAGTTCTTC	CASSSPDRGYNEQFF